One and the same sample provided the 21 T cell receptor beta chains below, sequenced in a study of identifying expanded T cells in peripheral blood. This table comes from immunoSEQ multiplex PCR, and its TCRdb copy is limited to in-frame clones, with some not included. The profile shows around 56,000 clones, approximately 80% of them singletons. The sequenced sample consisted of blood. These receptors were collected from a person aged 18 to 75 in good health.

The chain uses TRBV6-1 and TRBJ1-1, with TRBD1 identical over 8 bases. The V and J ends lost 7 bases and 4 bases, in that order; junction bases with no gene match: 5. Per the germline V gene, CDR1 is MNHNS and CDR2 is SASEGT. The CDR3 has 13 residues. The CDR3 reads CASNSGGRTEAFF. In nucleotides, the CDR3 is TGTGCCAGCAATTCAGGGGGCCGCACTGAAGCTTTCTTT.

In its sample, this clone was seen a few times. V and J are TRBV5-6 and TRBJ2-1, with D possibly matching TRBD2 (6 bases). The V gene's germline CDR1 is SGHDT and CDR2 YYEEEE. This CDR3 spans 14 amino acids. The V gene lost 5 bases and the J gene lost 6 bases, with 15 bases spanning the gap. Here the CDR3 reads CASSSQTSSNEQFF. The CDR3 DNA sequence: TGTGCCAGCAGTTCTCAGACTAGTTCCAATGAGCAGTTCTTC.

V is TRBV2 and J is TRBJ2-3; 10 bases map to TRBD2. CDR3 size: 16 residues. With V trimmed by 3 bases and J by 4 bases, 7 bases remained unmatched. CDR1 and CDR2 (germline): SNHLY, FYNNEI. The CDR3 reads CASSDPASGGADTQYF. The CDR3 coding sequence is TGTGCCAGCAGTGATCCCGCTAGCGGGGGAGCAGATACGCAGTATTTT.

This chain connects TRBV27 to TRBJ2-1; 15 positions agree with TRBD2. The trim removed 4 bases at V and 10 bases at J, leaving 5 bases unmatched. The CDR3 contains 15 residues. Germline loops: CDR1 MNHEY, CDR2 SMNVEV (reference sequence). The CDR3 sequence is CASSSRGLAGGEQFF. CDR3 DNA sequence: TGTGCCAGCAGTTCACGGGGACTAGCGGGAGGAGAGCAGTTCTTC.

The chain uses TRBV27 and TRBJ1-1, with 7 positions matching TRBD1. Per the germline V gene, CDR1 is MNHEY and CDR2 is SMNVEV (reference sequence). The CDR3 is 21 residues long. V trimming: 6 bases; J trimming: 1 base; junction bases outside the gene matches: 26. The CDR3 is CASSLNPGRPTGNPKNTEAFF. In DNA, the CDR3 is TGTGCCAGCAGCCTGAACCCCGGGAGACCGACAGGGAACCCTAAGAACACTGAAGCTTTCTTT.

The chain couples TRBV6-1 to TRBJ1-1; no clear D. Germline V gene data show CDR1 as MNHNS and CDR2 as SASEGT. The CDR3 runs 14 residues. The V end was cut by 7 bases, the J end by 5 bases, with 17 bases between. CDR3: CASMLDALVTEAFF. The CDR3 DNA follows: TGTGCCAGCATGTTGGACGCCTTGGTGACTGAAGCTTTCTTT.

The V call is TRBV27, the J call TRBJ2-7, with 9 bases that match TRBD2. The CDR3 has 13 amino acids. V lost 6 bases, J lost 2 bases, and 2 bases stayed unmatched. Germline CDR1 and CDR2: MNHEY and SMNVEV (reference sequence). CDR3 bases: TGTGCCAGCAGCGCGGGGGGGGCCTACGAGCAGTACTTC. Protein product: CASSAGGAYEQYF.

This clone was detected once. The gene calls are TRBV30 and TRBJ1-2, with D perhaps matching TRBD1 (5 bases). The CDR3 has 13 amino acids. Trimming removed 5 bases at V and 3 bases at J, with 13 bases between. From germline, CDR1 is GTSNPN and CDR2 SVGIG (reference sequence). The CDR3 spells CAWANQGDYGYTF. Here the CDR3 DNA reads TGTGCCTGGGCTAACCAGGGAGACTATGGCTACACCTTC.

The gene calls are TRBV19 and TRBJ1-2; D is unclear. The CDR3 has 14 residues. The V end lost 3 bases, the J end lost 4 bases, and 12 bases lay between the germline ends. Per germline, CDR1 LNHDA and CDR2 SQIVND (reference sequence). Written as DNA, the CDR3 is TGTGCCAGTAGTATTGGGGAACCTCCCTATGGCTACACCTTC. Translation gives CASSIGEPPYGYTF.

The chain couples TRBV7-2 to TRBJ2-2; D perhaps matches TRBD1 (6 bases). V lost 5 bases to trimming and J lost 6 bases, with 13 bases between them. Germline CDR1 is SGHTA and CDR2 is FQGNSA. The CDR3 has 14 residues. DNA for the CDR3: TGTGCCAGCAGCAAACACAGGGCGTCCGGGGAGCTGTTTTTT. It codes for CASSKHRASGELFF.

This clone was observed once. The V and J genes are TRBV28 and TRBJ1-2; the D gene is possibly TRBD1 (5 bases). Germline CDR1 MDHEN, CDR2 SYDVKM. The CDR3 extends over 15 amino acids. Trimming stripped 6 bases from V and 6 bases from J, with 20 bases between. The CDR3: CASSPSNLGGDGYTF. CDR3 sequence (DNA): TGTGCCAGCAGCCCGTCGAATCTGGGAGGGGATGGCTACACCTTC.

The chain uses TRBV27 and TRBJ2-7; D remains ambiguous. Trimming took off 3 bases at V and 2 bases at J, with 14 bases between the two ends. The germline gives CDR1 MNHEY, CDR2 SMNVEV (reference sequence). CDR3 length: 15 residues. CDR3 bases: TGTGCCAGCAGTTTTTCGGATGGGGTTACCTACGAGCAGTACTTC. It yields the protein CASSFSDGVTYEQYF.

The V gene is TRBV7-9, the J gene TRBJ2-1; 15 bases map to TRBD2. Germline CDR1 is SEHNR and CDR2 is FQNEAQ (reference sequence). The V segment lost 4 bases and the J segment 6 bases; nucleotides outside the gene matches: 4. CDR3 length equals 16 residues. The CDR3 bases are TGTGCCAGCAGCTCGGGACTAGCGGGAGGTTCCAATGAGCAGTTCTTC. Its protein product is CASSSGLAGGSNEQFF. Together with reference TRBV7-9 and TRBJ2-1, the CDR3 gives the full variable domain: DTGVSQNPRHKITKRGQNVTFRCDPISEHNRLYWYRQTLGQGPEFLTYFQNEAQLEKSRLLSDRFSAERPKGSFSTLEIQRTEQGDSAMYLCASSSGLAGGSNEQFFGPGTRLTVL.

CDR3 sequence (DNA): TGTGCCAGCAGCCCCCGGCCGCCCTGGGAGCAGTACTTC. Amino acid sequence: CASSPRPPWEQYF. The V and J genes are TRBV5-6 and TRBJ2-7, with unresolved D. The CDR3 sequence is 13 residues long. The V end was cut by 4 bases, the J end by 7 bases, with 15 bases between. Germline V CDR1 and CDR2: SGHDT, YYEEEE. The full variable domain, with the rest looked up from reference TRBV5-6 and TRBJ2-7, is DAGVTQSPTHLIKTRGQQVTLRCSPKSGHDTVSWYQQALGQGPQFIFQYYEEEERQRGNFPDRFSGHQFPNYSSELNVNALLLGDSALYLCASSPRPPWEQYFGPGTRLTVT.

This clone was seen once. The chain joins TRBV7-9 to TRBJ1-1, with 8 bases fitting TRBD1. The CDR3 length is 16 residues. Losses at the gene ends were 2 bases for V and 5 bases for J; bases not matched to a gene: 10. The V gene's germline CDR1 is SEHNR and CDR2 FQNEAQ (reference sequence). This CDR3 is CASSLPGQGLVTEAFF. The CDR3 DNA sequence: TGTGCCAGCAGCTTACCCGGACAGGGTTTGGTTACTGAAGCTTTCTTT.

A few counts support this clone. The CDR3, as DNA: TGTGCCAGTACCCCAAGGGGCACCGGGGAGCTGTTTTTT. This translates into CASTPRGTGELFF. V usage is TRBV19 and J usage is TRBJ2-2; possible D gene TRBD1, 5 bases. The CDR3 has 13 residues. V was clipped by 7 bases and J by 4 bases, with 10 bases between them. Germline assignment: CDR1 LNHDA and CDR2 SQIVND (reference sequence). Full variable domain (missing parts from reference TRBV19 and TRBJ2-2): DGGITQSPKYLFRKEGQNVTLSCEQNLNHDAMYWYRQDPGQGLRLIYYSQIVNDFQKGDIAEGYSVSREKKESFPLTVTSAQKNPTAFYLCASTPRGTGELFFGEGSRLTVL.

As to this clone: Its ends do not fully match the called genes, so a read error is possible. The J gene is TRBJ2-5, the V gene TRBV7-6; 9 bases align to TRBD2. The germline gives CDR1 SGHVS, CDR2 FNYEAQ. There are 14 residues in the CDR3. This chain's CDR3 is CASSLAGVGETQYF. The CDR3, as DNA: TGTGCCAGCAGTTTAGCGGGAGTAGGAGAGACCCAGTACTTC.

This clone was counted once. The rearrangement joins TRBV4-2 to TRBJ2-1; D might be TRBD1 or TRBD2, each matching 5 bases. This CDR3 has 13 residues. Trimming removed 1 base at V and 12 bases at J, with 13 bases between. Germline CDR1 and CDR2: LGHNA and YNFKEQ. The CDR3 loop reads CASSQGSMGRQFF. In DNA form, the CDR3 reads TGTGCCAGCAGCCAAGGTAGTATGGGACGGCAGTTCTTC.

The chain combines TRBV11-1 with TRBJ1-2; D is perhaps TRBD1 (6 bases). The V end was cut by 5 bases, the J end by 8 bases, with 15 bases between. The CDR3 is 13 amino acids. Germline-derived CDR1 and CDR2 are SGHAT and FQDESV (reference sequence). The CDR3 spells CASSAQGPRGYTF. The CDR3, as DNA: TGTGCCAGCAGCGCCCAGGGGCCGCGGGGCTACACCTTC.

The chain has TRBV11-3 and TRBJ1-1; D unresolved. The CDR3 covers 13 residues. Trimming cost V 3 bases and J 1 base, with 6 bases left between them. Germline V CDR1 and CDR2: SGHNT, YENEEA. The CDR3 DNA is TGTGCCAGCAGCTTCGAAAGGAACACTGAAGCTTTCTTT. Its translation: CASSFERNTEAFF.

The gene calls are TRBV29-1 and TRBJ2-1; 14 positions agree with TRBD2. In germline, CDR1 is SQVTM, CDR2 ANQGSEA. CDR3 length: 18 amino acids. Trimming took 6 bases from V and 0 from J; bases not matched to a gene: 10. The CDR3 loop is CSVGGTSGSWSSYNEQFF. CDR3 nucleotide sequence: TGCAGCGTCGGTGGGACTAGCGGGAGCTGGAGCTCCTACAATGAGCAGTTCTTC.